This passage covers 20 T cell receptor beta chains from one sample sequenced in a study of CD8+CD57+ T cells in acquired aplastic anemia. Flow cytometry had shown expanded CD8+CD57+ cells in the patients chosen for sequencing. CDR3 and TCR beta VDJ profiling relied on genomic DNA as the template. TCRdb re-called the reads through MiXCR, storing one row per CDR3 protein. Here the sample spans about 200,000 distinct CDR3 sequences, around three fifths being singletons. Sequenced material: sorted CD4+, CD8+, or CD8+CD57+ T cells (not recorded which) from PBMCs. The receptors come from a human donor with aplastic anemia.

This rearrangement joins TRBV15 to TRBJ2-5, with D perhaps assigned TRBD1 or TRBD2 (5 bases each). CDR3 length: 14 amino acids. Germline CDR1 reads LNHNV; CDR2 reads YYDKDF (reference sequence). The V gene lost 3 bases and the J gene lost 5 bases, with 13 bases spanning the gap. The CDR3 sequence: CATSSSGPQETQYF. The CDR3 nucleotides read TGTGCCACCAGCAGCTCGGGACCCCAGGAGACCCAGTACTTC.

The rearrangement links TRBV24-1 to TRBJ2-5, with 10 nucleotides matching TRBD1. The germline CDR1 and CDR2 sequences are KGHDR and SFDVKD. This CDR3 comprises 16 residues. V lost 0 bases to trimming and J lost 4 bases; unmatched junction nucleotides: 4. CDR3 sequence reads: CATSDLGRDRGETQYF. In DNA, the CDR3 is TGTGCCACCAGTGATTTGGGTCGGGACAGGGGAGAGACCCAGTACTTC.

This clonotype occurred once. The J gene is TRBJ2-7, the V gene TRBV29-1; D tentatively reads TRBD1 or TRBD2 (5 bases each). Deletions cut 7 bases from V and 0 bases from J, with 16 bases between. The CDR3 covers 14 residues. Germline V gene data show CDR1 as SQVTM and CDR2 as ANQGSEA. CDR3 nucleotide sequence: TGCAGCGCTAACCGGGACGGCGGCTCCTACGAGCAGTACTTC. It is translated as CSANRDGGSYEQYF.

This clonotype turned up a few times. CDR3 sequence: CATSMGQGEVSNQPQHF. The CDR3, as DNA: TGTGCCACCAGCATGGGACAGGGGGAGGTTAGCAATCAGCCCCAGCATTTT. The chain has TRBV15 and TRBJ1-5; 11 bases align to TRBD1. After removal of 4 bases from V and 0 bases from J, the junction contained 5 bases not matched to a gene. The CDR3 contains 17 residues. Germline lookup yields CDR1 LNHNV and CDR2 YYDKDF (reference sequence).

V usage is TRBV19 and J usage is TRBJ2-1, with D possibly matching TRBD2 (5 bases). From germline, CDR1 is LNHDA and CDR2 SQIVND (reference sequence). The CDR3 contains 14 residues. Trimming took 3 bases from V and 13 from J, leaving 19 bases between them. CDR3 DNA sequence: TGTGCCAGTAGTATCGGTCTAGCCGGAGGAAGCCAGTTCTTC. Its translation is CASSIGLAGGSQFF.

This chain joins TRBV6-5 and TRBJ2-7; TRBD2 aligns across 12 bases. There are 14 residues in the CDR3. Losses at the gene ends were 6 bases for V and 7 bases for J; bases not matched to a gene: 7. The germline gives CDR1 MNHEY, CDR2 SVGAGI. CDR3 DNA: TGTGCCAGCAGCATGACTAGCGGGAGCCGTGAGCAGTACTTC. Protein sequence: CASSMTSGSREQYF.

This clonotype has only a few counts. The rearrangement uses TRBV20-1 and TRBJ1-2, with D unresolved. The CDR3 covers 13 residues. Germline V lookup: CDR1 DFQATT, CDR2 SNEGSKA (reference sequence). The V gene lost 1 base and the J gene lost 7 bases, with 13 bases spanning the gap. The CDR3 reads CSARAALDGGYTF. CDR3 nucleotides: TGCAGTGCTAGAGCCGCGTTGGACGGTGGCTACACCTTC.

This chain connects TRBV10-1 to TRBJ2-1; the match to TRBD1 covers 8 bases. V dropped 3 bases and J dropped 7; count of bases not matched to a gene: 8. The CDR3 is made up of 15 amino acids. The germline V gene encodes CDR1 WNHNN and CDR2 SYGVQD (reference sequence). CDR3 amino acids: CASSDQSTGVNEQFF. For the CDR3, the DNA is TGCGCCAGCAGTGACCAATCGACAGGGGTTAATGAGCAGTTCTTC.

The rearrangement links TRBV10-3 to TRBJ2-7; 7 bases are shared with TRBD1. V was pared by 4 bases and J by 0 bases, with 6 bases of the junction left unmatched. Germline V gives CDR1 ENHRY, CDR2 SYGVKD. The CDR3 is made up of 15 amino acids. CDR3: CAISAGQVSSYEQYF. In nucleotides, the CDR3 is TGTGCCATCAGTGCCGGACAGGTGAGCTCCTACGAGCAGTACTTC.

V is TRBV29-1 and J is TRBJ1-1; D is perhaps TRBD1 (5 bases). Germline V gene sequence: CDR1 SQVTM, CDR2 ANQGSEA. The CDR3 is 14 residues long. The V and J ends lost 5 bases and 5 bases respectively, with 18 bases between them. The CDR3 here is CSVQTQGSGTEAFF. CDR3 in DNA: TGCAGCGTTCAAACGCAGGGAAGTGGAACTGAAGCTTTCTTT.

The gene calls are TRBV20-1 and TRBJ2-5; the D is unclear. The V gene lost 0 bases and the J gene lost 2 bases, with 10 bases spanning the gap. This CDR3 is built from 14 residues. Germline values: CDR1 DFQATT, CDR2 SNEGSKA (reference sequence). CDR3 region: CSARDKSLQETQYF. CDR3 coding DNA: TGCAGTGCTAGAGATAAGTCCTTACAAGAGACCCAGTACTTC.

The chain is built from TRBV20-1 and TRBJ1-1, with D maybe TRBD1 (5 bases). Trimming left V 4 bases short and J 4 bases short, with 13 bases between. CDR1 and CDR2 (germline): DFQATT, SNEGSKA (reference sequence). This CDR3 contains 13 residues. CDR3 region: CSAKAPGGTEAFF. CDR3 DNA sequence: TGCAGTGCTAAGGCCCCTGGGGGCACTGAAGCTTTCTTT.

This rearrangement joins TRBV19 to TRBJ2-7, with 9 positions matching TRBD2. The CDR3 extends over 15 amino acids. Germline V gene data show CDR1 as LNHDA and CDR2 as SQIVND (reference sequence). V lost 3 bases, J lost 1 base, and 4 bases stayed unmatched. CDR3 loop: CASSILAGSSYEQYF. CDR3 bases: TGTGCCAGTAGTATCCTAGCGGGATCGTCCTACGAGCAGTACTTC.

A note on this clonotype: Relative to the germline gene, one junction end is altered; a read error may explain this. J is TRBJ1-4 and V is TRBV19; D may be TRBD1 (5 bases). CDR1 LNHDA and CDR2 SQIVND come from the germline V gene (reference sequence). The CDR3 runs to 12 residues. The CDR3 DNA is TGTGCCAGTAGTATGAAGGGGTTGGAAATAGTTTTT. It translates to CASSMKGLEIVF.

About this clonotype: One end of the junction does not line up with germline, which may come from a read error. The chain combines TRBV19 with TRBJ2-1, with 7 bases matching TRBD2. There are 14 residues in the CDR3. Germline V gene sequence: CDR1 LNHDA, CDR2 SQIVND (reference sequence). CDR3 nucleotides: TGTGCCACCAAGGTAGCGGGTGGCTACAATGGGCAGTTCTTC. It translates to CATKVAGGYNGQFF.

There are many counts of this clonotype. The J gene is TRBJ2-5, the V gene TRBV6-4, with 9 bases aligning to TRBD2. The length of the CDR3 is 15 residues. Looked up from germline, CDR1 is MRHNA and CDR2 is SNTAGT. V dropped 2 bases and J dropped 2; count of bases not matched to a gene: 3. CDR3 in amino acids: CASSDVAGGQETQYF. DNA of the CDR3: TGTGCCAGCAGTGACGTGGCGGGGGGGCAAGAGACCCAGTACTTC.

The chain employs TRBV20-1 and TRBJ2-5, with 13 bases fitting TRBD2. The CDR3 sequence is 18 residues long. The germline gives CDR1 DFQATT, CDR2 SNEGSKA (reference sequence). The junction had 10 bases not matched to a gene; V was cut back by 1 base and J by 2 bases. CDR3 residues: CSARGGTSGTEVQETQYF. As DNA, the CDR3 is TGCAGTGCTAGAGGAGGGACTAGCGGGACCGAGGTACAAGAGACCCAGTACTTC.

The V call is TRBV9, the J call TRBJ1-4; D is uncertain. V dropped 3 bases and J dropped 3 bases, with 9 bases sitting between them. Germline V gene data show CDR1 as SGDLS and CDR2 as YYNGEE. This CDR3 is 14 amino acids long. CDR3 nucleotide sequence: TGTGCCAGCAGCGCTCAGTTGGCTAATGAAAAACTGTTTTTT. This gives the protein CASSAQLANEKLFF. Looking up the rest from reference TRBV9 and TRBJ1-4 gives the full variable domain: DSGVTQTPKHLITATGQRVTLRCSPRSGDLSVYWYQQSLDQGLQFLIQYYNGEERAKGNILERFSAQQFPDLHSELNLSSLELGDSALYFCASSAQLANEKLFFGSGTQLSVL.

Points on this clonotype: A single base separates this from a much larger clone, so it may be a read error. The chain carries TRBV7-6 and TRBJ2-7, with D maybe TRBD1 (5 bases). Germline V gives CDR1 SGHVS, CDR2 FNYEAQ. CDR3 length: 17 amino acids. In nucleotides, the CDR3 is TGCGCCAGCAGCCGTCAGCCTCCTGGGGCCCCCTCCCACGAGCAGTACTTC. It encodes CASSRQPPGAPSHEQYF.

On this clonotype: No conserved phenylalanine or tryptophan is present at the end of the CDR3, so a read error is the likely explanation. The chain carries TRBV12-3 or TRBV12-4 and TRBJ2-5, with D possibly matching TRBD1 (5 bases). The CDR3 covers 16 residues. The V and J ends lost 2 bases and 5 bases respectively, with 18 bases between them. The CDR3 loop is CASSLLGNRKGETQYS. The CDR3 region has the DNA TGTGCCAGCAGTTTACTTGGGAACAGAAAGGGGGAGACCCAGTACTCC.